This paragraph covers one TCR beta chain sequence. In the authors' methods: It was from reference gene primer amplification that nucleated cell counts were estimated. Produced via immunoSEQ multiplex PCR; TCRdb's table is partial and in-frame only. For V, J and clone size, that table is used; D and trimming come from the DNA. This sample has 300,000 to 350,000 clones, with around 89% found just once. This entry comes from a study of blood T cell repertoires in COVID-19. This CDR3 is 14 amino acids long. V was clipped by 3 bases and J by 2 bases; unmatched bases: 3. CDR1 SGHVS and CDR2 FQNEAQ come from the germline V gene.

V and J are TRBV7-8 and TRBJ2-7; 8 bases map to TRBD1. The sequenced material came from peripheral blood. The receptor was isolated from a woman younger than 45 with COVID-19, enrolled during active disease. Here the CDR3 reads CASSLGTGAYEQYF. CDR3 sequence (DNA): TGTGCCAGCAGCTTGGGGACAGGCGCCTACGAGCAGTACTTC.